Presented here are 9 T cell receptor beta chains from one specimen sequenced in a study of cytomegalovirus exposure and HLA in healthy donors. In the PCR, 60 Vbeta and 13 Jbeta primers were used. Profiled with immunoSEQ multiplex PCR; TCRdb holds only in-frame clones, not every one. Of 200,000 to 250,000 clones detected, under 90% appear once; the ten largest clones hold around 1.4%. Sequencing was done on a sample of PBMCs. The origin of the receptors is a human donor in good health.

The chain uses TRBV2 and TRBJ2-5; no clear D gene. The assigned J gene may be wrong: the sequence end matches TRBJ2-7 better. Germline-derived CDR1 and CDR2 are SNHLY and FYNNEI. This CDR3 is built from 12 residues. As DNA, the CDR3 is TGTGCCAGCAGTGAATCCGCCTACGAGCAGTACTTC. Its translation: CASSESAYEQYF.

The chain has TRBV7-2 and TRBJ2-7; 13 nucleotides agree with TRBD2. The CDR3 sequence is 14 residues long. Trimming took 5 bases from V and 6 from J; bases not matched to a gene: 4. CDR1 and CDR2 (germline): SGHTA, FQGNSA. The CDR3 reads CASSGTSGIFEQYF. The CDR3 DNA reads TGTGCCAGCAGCGGGACTAGCGGGATTTTCGAGCAGTACTTC.

The chain employs TRBV29-1 and TRBJ2-7, with 10 bases lining up with TRBD1. Germline V gene data show CDR1 as SQVTM and CDR2 as ANQGSEA. The ends lost 6 bases at V and 3 bases at J; junction bases unmatched: 2. CDR3 length equals 12 residues. Written as DNA, the CDR3 is TGCAGCGTCCGGGACAGGGGCTACGAGCAGTACTTC. It specifies CSVRDRGYEQYF.

This sequence joins TRBV18 and TRBJ2-7, with 7 bases lining up with TRBD2. Per germline, CDR1 KGHSH and CDR2 LQKENI. Trimming took 0 bases from V and 6 from J; bases not matched to a gene: 2. The CDR3 contains 13 residues. In DNA form, the CDR3 reads TGTGCCAGCTCACCACCGGGAGGGTCCGAGCAGTACTTC. Translating gives CASSPPGGSEQYF.

The gene calls are TRBV2 and TRBJ2-7; 11 bases fit TRBD1. This CDR3 contains 12 residues. Germline trimming cut 6 bases from V and 9 bases from J; bases unmatched to any gene: 4. The V gene's germline CDR1 is SNHLY and CDR2 FYNNEI. Written as DNA, the CDR3 is TGTGCCAGCAGCACAGGGACAGGGGGGCAGTACTTC. Protein: CASSTGTGGQYF.

This clone has only one observation. This chain connects TRBV28 to TRBJ1-1; TRBD1 is a possible D gene (5 bases). The V end lost 5 bases, the J end lost 4 bases, and 20 bases lay between the germline ends. The V gene's germline CDR1 is MDHEN and CDR2 SYDVKM. The CDR3 extends over 16 amino acids. The CDR3 region is CASSPSLAGGGTEAFF. DNA for the CDR3: TGTGCCAGCAGTCCCTCGCTTGCGGGGGGGGGCACTGAAGCTTTCTTT.

V and J are TRBV19 and TRBJ2-7; 9 nucleotides agree with TRBD1. The CDR3 is made up of 16 amino acids. Germline CDR1 LNHDA, CDR2 SQIVND (reference sequence). Germline trimming cut 3 bases from V and 6 bases from J; bases unmatched to any gene: 12. The CDR3 is CASSMIQGAGLAEQYF. In DNA form, the CDR3 reads TGTGCCAGTAGTATGATACAGGGGGCCGGTCTTGCCGAGCAGTACTTC.

The chain couples TRBV6-5 to TRBJ2-6; D not resolved. V was cut by 0 bases and J by 1 base, with 7 bases left in between. Germline V gene data show CDR1 as MNHEY and CDR2 as SVGAGI. CDR3 length: 16 residues. CDR3 sequence reads: CASSYSGQSGANVLTF. The CDR3 nucleotides are TGTGCCAGCAGTTACTCGGGCCAGTCTGGGGCCAACGTCCTGACTTTC.

This clone occurred once. This chain connects TRBV6-6 to TRBJ2-1; D is perhaps TRBD2 (5 bases). Trimming left V 6 bases short and J 3 bases short, with 18 bases between. The germline V gene encodes CDR1 MNHNY and CDR2 SVGAGI (reference sequence). CDR3 size: 16 residues. The CDR3: CASRPGEARSYNEQFF. CDR3 nucleotides: TGTGCCAGCAGGCCCGGGGAAGCCCGGAGCTACAATGAGCAGTTCTTC.